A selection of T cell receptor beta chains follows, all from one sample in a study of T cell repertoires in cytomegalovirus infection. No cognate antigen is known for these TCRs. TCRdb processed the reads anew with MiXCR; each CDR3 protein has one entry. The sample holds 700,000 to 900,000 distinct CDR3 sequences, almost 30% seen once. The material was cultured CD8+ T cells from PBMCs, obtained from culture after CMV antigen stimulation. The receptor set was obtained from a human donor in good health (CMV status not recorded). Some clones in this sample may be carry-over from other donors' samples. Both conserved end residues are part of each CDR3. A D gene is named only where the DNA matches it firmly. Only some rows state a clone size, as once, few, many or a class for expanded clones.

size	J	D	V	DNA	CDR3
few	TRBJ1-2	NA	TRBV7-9	TGTGCCAGCAGCTTAGTAGGGATGGGGCTAAACTATGGCTACACCTTC	CASSLVGMGLNYGYTF
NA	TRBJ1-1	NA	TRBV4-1	TGCGCCAGCAGCCATCCAGGAATAGTCACTGAAGCTTTCTTT	CASSHPGIVTEAFF
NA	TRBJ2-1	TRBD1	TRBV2	TGTGCCAGCAGTGAGAAAGGGGGCGCGTCGAATGAGCAGTTCTTC	CASSEKGGASNEQFF
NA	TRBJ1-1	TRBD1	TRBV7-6	TGTGCCAGCAGCTCGGGGGGCGGGACAGGGAGAACTGAAGCTTTCTTT	CASSSGGGTGRTEAFF
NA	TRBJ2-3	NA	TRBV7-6	TGTGCCAGCAGCGACAAATACAGAACGCAGTATTTT	CASSDKYRTQYF
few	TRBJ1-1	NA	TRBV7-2	TGTGCCAGCAGCTCACTGCGGGCTAGCACTGAAGCTTTCTTT	CASSSLRASTEAFF
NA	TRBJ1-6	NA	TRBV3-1	TGTGCCAGCAGCCTCCGAGGCGCCGTCAGCTCCTATAATTCACCCCTCCACTTT	CASSLRGAVSSYNSPLHF
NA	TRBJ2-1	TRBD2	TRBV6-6	TGTGCCAGCAGTTATATGGCGGGGGGCTTCAATGAGCAGTTCTTC	CASSYMAGGFNEQFF
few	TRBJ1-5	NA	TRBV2	TGTGCCAGCAGTGAAGAAGGTTATAGCAATCAGCCCCAGCATTTT	CASSEEGYSNQPQHF
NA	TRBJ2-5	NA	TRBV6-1	TGTGCCAGCAGTGAAGCGGGGCAGGGGATTAGGGAGACCCAGTACTTC	CASSEAGQGIRETQYF
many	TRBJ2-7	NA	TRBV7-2	TGTGCCAGCAGCTTAGATGTACAGCCCCCATACGAGCAGTACTTC	CASSLDVQPPYEQYF
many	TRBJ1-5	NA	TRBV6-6	TGTGCCAGCAGTTACTTACAGAATCAGCCCCAGCATTTT	CASSYLQNQPQHF
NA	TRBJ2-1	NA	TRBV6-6	TGTGCCAGCAGTTACGGCAGGGGTAATGAGCAGTTCTTC	CASSYGRGNEQFF
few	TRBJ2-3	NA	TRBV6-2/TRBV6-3	TGTGCCAGCAGTTACTATAGAGTAGATACGCAGTATTTT	CASSYYRVDTQYF
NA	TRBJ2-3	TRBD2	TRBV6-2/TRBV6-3	TGTGCCAGCACCCAAGCGGGGGGGAGCACAGATACGCAGTATTTT	CASTQAGGSTDTQYF
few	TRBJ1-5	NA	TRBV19	TGTGCCAGTAGAGACCCGACAGTGGACGCGATCCAGCCCCAGCATTTT	CASRDPTVDAIQPQHF